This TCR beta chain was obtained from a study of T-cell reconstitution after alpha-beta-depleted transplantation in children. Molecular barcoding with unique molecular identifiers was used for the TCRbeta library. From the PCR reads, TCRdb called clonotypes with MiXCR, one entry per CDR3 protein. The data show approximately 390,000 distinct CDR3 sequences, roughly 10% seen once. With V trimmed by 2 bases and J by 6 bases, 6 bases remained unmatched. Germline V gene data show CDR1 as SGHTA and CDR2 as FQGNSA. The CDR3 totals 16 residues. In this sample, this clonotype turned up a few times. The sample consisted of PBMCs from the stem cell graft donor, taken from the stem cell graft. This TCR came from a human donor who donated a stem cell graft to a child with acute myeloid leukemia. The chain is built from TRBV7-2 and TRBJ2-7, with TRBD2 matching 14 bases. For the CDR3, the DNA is TGTGCCAGCAGCTTATCAGGGACTAGCGGGAGTGGCGAGCAGTACTTC. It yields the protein CASSLSGTSGSGEQYF.